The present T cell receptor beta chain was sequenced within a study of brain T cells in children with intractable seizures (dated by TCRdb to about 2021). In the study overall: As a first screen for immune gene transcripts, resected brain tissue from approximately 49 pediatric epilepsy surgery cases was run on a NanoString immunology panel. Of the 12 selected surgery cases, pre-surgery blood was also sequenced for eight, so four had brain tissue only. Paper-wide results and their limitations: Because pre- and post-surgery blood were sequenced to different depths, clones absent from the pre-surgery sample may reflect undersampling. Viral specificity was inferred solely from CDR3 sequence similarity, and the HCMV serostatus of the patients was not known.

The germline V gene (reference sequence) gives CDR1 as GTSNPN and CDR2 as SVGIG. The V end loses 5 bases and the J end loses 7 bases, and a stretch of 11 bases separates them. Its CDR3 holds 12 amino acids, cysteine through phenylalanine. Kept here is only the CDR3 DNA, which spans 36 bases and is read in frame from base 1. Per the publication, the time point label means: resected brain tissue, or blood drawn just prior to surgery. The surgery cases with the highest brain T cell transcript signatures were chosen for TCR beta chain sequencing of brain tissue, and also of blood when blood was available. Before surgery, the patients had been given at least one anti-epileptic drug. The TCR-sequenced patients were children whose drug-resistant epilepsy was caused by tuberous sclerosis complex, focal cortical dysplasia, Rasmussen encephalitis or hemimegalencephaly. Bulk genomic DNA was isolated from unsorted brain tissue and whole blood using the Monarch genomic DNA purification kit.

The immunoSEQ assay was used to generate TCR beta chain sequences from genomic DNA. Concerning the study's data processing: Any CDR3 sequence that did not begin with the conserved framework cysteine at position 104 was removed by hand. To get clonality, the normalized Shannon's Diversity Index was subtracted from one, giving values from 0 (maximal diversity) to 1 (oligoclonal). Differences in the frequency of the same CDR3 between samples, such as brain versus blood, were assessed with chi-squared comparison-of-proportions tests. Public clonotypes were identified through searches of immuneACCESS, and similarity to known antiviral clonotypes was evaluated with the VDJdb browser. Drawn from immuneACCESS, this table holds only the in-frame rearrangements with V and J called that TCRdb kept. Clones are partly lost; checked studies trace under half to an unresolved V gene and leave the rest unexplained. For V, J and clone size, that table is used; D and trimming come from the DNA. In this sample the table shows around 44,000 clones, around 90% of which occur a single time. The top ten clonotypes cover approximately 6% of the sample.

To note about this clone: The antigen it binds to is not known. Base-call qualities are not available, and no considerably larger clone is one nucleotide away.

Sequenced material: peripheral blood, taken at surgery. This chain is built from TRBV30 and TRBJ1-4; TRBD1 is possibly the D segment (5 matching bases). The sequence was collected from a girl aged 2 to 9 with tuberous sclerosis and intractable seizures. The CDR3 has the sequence CAWRGGGEKLFF. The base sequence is TGTGCCTGGCGCGGCGGGGGTGAAAAACTGTTTTTT.